The 18 T cell receptor beta chains below were found in one sample sequenced in a study of T cells in Graves' hyperthyroidism and ophthalmopathy. Template material for amplifying TCR beta CDR3 regions consisted of RNA transcripts. TCR CDR3 regions were first amplified by RT-PCR with HTBI primers. A single record per CDR3 protein comes from TCRdb applying MiXCR to the multiplex PCR reads. The table has more than 350,000 distinct CDR3 sequences, 12% to 15% seen once. Sequencing was performed on blood. The receptors come from a woman aged 60 to 75 with Graves' ophthalmopathy.

The CDR3: CASSYGQRYEQYF. The CDR3 DNA reads TGTGCCAGCAGTTACGGACAGAGATACGAGCAGTACTTC. The chain couples TRBV6-5 to TRBJ2-7; D possibly corresponds to TRBD1 (6 bases). The germline CDR1 and CDR2 sequences are MNHEY and SVGAGI. The CDR3 length is 13 residues. The V and J ends lost 2 bases and 4 bases respectively, with 9 bases between them.

The table lists this clonotype with many counts. The rearrangement joins TRBV7-2 to TRBJ2-3, with 8 positions matching TRBD2. V dropped 5 bases and J dropped 4; count of bases not matched to a gene: 8. The CDR3 is 15 residues long. Germline V gene data show CDR1 as SGHTA and CDR2 as FQGNSA. The CDR3 spells CASSPRTSLADTQYF. Written as DNA, the CDR3 is TGTGCCAGCAGCCCAAGGACTAGCCTCGCAGATACGCAGTATTTT. Supplemented by reference TRBV7-2 and TRBJ2-3, the full variable domain reads GAGVSQSPSNKVTEKGKDVELRCDPISGHTALYWYRQSLGQGLEFLIYFQGNSAPDKSGLPSDRFSAERTGGSVSTLTIQRTQQEDSAVYLCASSPRTSLADTQYFGPGTRLTVL.

Only a few counts were recorded for this clonotype. The V and J genes are TRBV15 and TRBJ2-7, with 10 bases fitting TRBD1. Germline trimming cut 4 bases from V and 6 bases from J; bases unmatched to any gene: 9. This CDR3 has 15 residues. The V gene's germline CDR1 is LNHNV and CDR2 YYDKDF (reference sequence). The CDR3 nucleotides read TGTGCCACCAGCATGCTCGGGACAGGGGTGAGCGAGCAGTACTTC. Its protein product is CATSMLGTGVSEQYF.

This clonotype was seen at least ten times. The V and J genes are TRBV6-1 and TRBJ2-7; the D is unclear. Trimming pared 1 base from V and 0 bases from J, leaving 13 bases between. Germline V gene data show CDR1 as MNHNS and CDR2 as SASEGT. This CDR3 contains 16 residues. The CDR3 sequence: CASSEEVRYFSYEQYF. DNA for the CDR3: TGTGCCAGCAGTGAAGAGGTTAGGTACTTCTCCTACGAGCAGTACTTC.

This clonotype was seen repeatedly, ten times or more. The chain couples TRBV28 to TRBJ1-1, with D uncertain. V was cut by 5 bases and J by 1 base, with 14 bases left in between. CDR3 length equals 15 residues. CDR1 is MDHEN, CDR2 SYDVKM, per germline. The CDR3 here is CASSPHPEGNTEAFF. The CDR3 DNA reads as TGTGCCAGCAGTCCGCACCCGGAGGGGAACACTGAAGCTTTCTTT.

This clonotype has only a few counts. The genes are TRBV19 and TRBJ2-1; D possibly corresponds to TRBD2 (5 bases). This CDR3 contains 15 residues. Trimming left V 3 bases short and J 3 bases short, with 12 bases between. Germline-derived CDR1 and CDR2 are LNHDA and SQIVND (reference sequence). The CDR3 DNA reads as TGTGCCAGTAGTATTGGGCGGGTAGACTACAATGAGCAGTTCTTC. Translating gives CASSIGRVDYNEQFF.

This clonotype was counted many times. V is TRBV2 and J is TRBJ2-3; TRBD2 matches 11 bases. This CDR3 region has 19 residues. Germline V gene sequence: CDR1 SNHLY, CDR2 FYNNEI. The J segment lost 5 bases and the V segment lost 5 bases, leaving 18 bases of the junction unmatched. The DNA for the CDR3 is TGTGCCAGCAGTTCCTTTCCCCTTGCTACTAGCGGGAGTGTAGATACGCAGTATTTT. This translates into CASSSFPLATSGSVDTQYF.

This clonotype was detected many times. V and J are TRBV12-3 or TRBV12-4 and TRBJ1-5; unclear D gene. Trimming cost V 8 bases and J 5 bases, with 10 bases left between them. This CDR3 is 12 amino acids long. In DNA form, the CDR3 reads TGTGCCAGCCGGGGTGTGGATCAGCCCCAGCATTTT. Translation gives CASRGVDQPQHF.

The V call is TRBV7-9, the J call TRBJ1-6; D is unresolved. Germline V gene sequence: CDR1 SEHNR, CDR2 FQNEAQ (reference sequence). Trimming left V 1 base short and J 3 bases short, with 7 bases between. This CDR3 is built from 15 residues. This CDR3 is CASSLVRGYNSPLHF. The CDR3 region has the DNA TGTGCCAGCAGCTTAGTTAGAGGCTATAATTCACCCCTCCACTTT.

This clonotype was counted ten times or more. The rearrangement joins TRBV5-1 to TRBJ2-1, with D unresolved. In germline, CDR1 is SGHRS, CDR2 YFSETQ. CDR3 size: 13 residues. The V and J ends lost 3 bases and 7 bases respectively, with 11 bases between them. CDR3 residues: CASSSSTTNEQFF. The CDR3 DNA is TGCGCCAGCAGCTCTTCCACCACGAATGAGCAGTTCTTC.

This chain connects TRBV16 to TRBJ2-7, with D unclear. CDR1 is KGHSY, CDR2 FQNENV, per germline. This CDR3 has 14 amino acids. Between the trimmed V and J ends, which lost 4 bases and 0 bases, there was a span of 10 bases. The CDR3 region has the DNA TGTGCCAGCAGCCCCTCGCCCAGCTCCTACGAGCAGTACTTC. Translation: CASSPSPSSYEQYF. The full variable domain, in which reference TRBV16 and TRBJ2-7 provide the parts outside the CDR3, is GEEVAQTPKHLVRGEGQKAKLYCAPIKGHSYVFWYQQVLKNEFKFLISFQNENVFDETGMPKERFSAKCLPNSPCSLEIQATKLEDSAVYFCASSPSPSSYEQYFGPGTRLTVT.

This clonotype was observed at least ten times. The chain uses TRBV6-1 and TRBJ2-5, with D unresolved. The CDR3 totals 13 residues. Trimming stripped 4 bases from V and 5 bases from J, with 11 bases between. Germline V gene sequence: CDR1 MNHNS, CDR2 SASEGT. The CDR3 nucleotides are TGTGCCAGCAGTGGCCTAGGCAGGGAGACCCAGTACTTC. Translation: CASSGLGRETQYF.

The rearrangement uses TRBV5-5 and TRBJ2-2, with TRBD2 identical over 10 bases. The ends lost 0 bases at V and 2 bases at J; junction bases unmatched: 7. This CDR3 is built from 18 residues. CDR1 is SGHKS and CDR2 is YYEKEE in the germline V gene (reference sequence). CDR3 loop: CASSLGLAGAGNTGELFF. CDR3 bases: TGTGCCAGCAGCTTGGGTCTAGCGGGAGCGGGTAACACCGGGGAGCTGTTTTTT.

This clonotype was seen only a few times. This sequence joins TRBV12-3 or TRBV12-4 and TRBJ2-1; D gene unclear. The CDR3 runs to 13 residues. The V end lost 3 bases, the J end lost 4 bases, and 7 bases lay between the germline ends. The CDR3 protein is CASSFSAYNEQFF. The CDR3 coding sequence is TGTGCCAGCAGTTTCTCCGCATACAATGAGCAGTTCTTC.

This clonotype was observed a few times. The V gene is TRBV6-1, the J gene TRBJ1-6, with TRBD1 matching over 8 bases. With V trimmed by 5 bases and J by 8 bases, 5 bases remained unmatched. This CDR3 spans 14 amino acids. Germline CDR1 and CDR2: MNHNS and SASEGT. CDR3 region: CASSRQGLDSPLHF. The DNA of the CDR3 is TGTGCCAGCAGTAGACAGGGGTTAGATTCACCCCTCCACTTT.

This clonotype was found many times. V and J are TRBV24-1 and TRBJ2-2; 7 bases are a match to TRBD1. CDR1 and CDR2 (germline): KGHDR, SFDVKD. Trimming removed 4 bases from V and 2 bases from J; junction bases left unmatched: 3. The CDR3 sequence is 15 residues long. The CDR3 DNA reads TGTGCCACCAGTGAGAGGACAGGAAACACCGGGGAGCTGTTTTTT. Translation gives CATSERTGNTGELFF.

This clonotype was recorded many times. The rearrangement joins TRBV7-9 to TRBJ2-3, with 10 bases fitting TRBD2. Germline loops: CDR1 SEHNR, CDR2 FQNEAQ (reference sequence). J lost 0 bases, V lost 8 bases, and 11 bases had no gene match. CDR3 length: 17 amino acids. The CDR3 reads CASRPSGRDLSTDTQYF. The CDR3 DNA sequence: TGTGCCAGCCGCCCGAGCGGGAGGGACCTCAGCACAGATACGCAGTATTTT.

The table lists this clonotype with a few counts. This chain joins TRBV7-9 and TRBJ2-1, with 10 bases aligning to TRBD2. The length of the CDR3 is 16 residues. Germline trimming cut 5 bases from V and 4 bases from J; bases unmatched to any gene: 8. Germline CDR1 is SEHNR and CDR2 is FQNEAQ (reference sequence). The CDR3 bases are TGTGCCAGCAGCCCTCTAGCGGGAGAAACGTACAATGAGCAGTTCTTC. Its translation is CASSPLAGETYNEQFF.